These T cell receptor beta chains were read from a single sample in a study of blood T cell repertoires in COVID-19. Clones were read by immunoSEQ multiplex PCR, and TCRdb kept only the in-frame ones, dropping some. The data contain fewer than 110,000 clones, approximately 89% of them seen just once; the ten biggest clones take up 6.8%. Sequencing was performed on peripheral blood. The receptors were gathered from a man between 45 and 60 years old with active or convalescent COVID-19. Each CDR3 is given with its conserved first and last residue. D genes are given only for firm matches. Not all rows give a size; the values are once, few, many and, for expanded clones, a class.

clone size: NA; J gene: TRBJ2-7; D gene: TRBD2; V gene: TRBV28; CDR3 protein: CASQGLRGGSRRSYEQYF; CDR3 DNA: TGTGCCAGCCAAGGTCTGCGGGGCGGGAGCCGGCGGTCCTACGAGCAGTACTTC
clone size: few; J gene: TRBJ1-2; D gene: TRBD1; V gene: TRBV19; CDR3 protein: CASKGAMGGYTF; CDR3 DNA: TGTGCCAGTAAGGGGGCAATGGGAGGCTACACCTTC
clone size: NA; J gene: TRBJ1-1; D gene: NA; V gene: TRBV29-1; CDR3 protein: CSVESLSGGLLF; CDR3 DNA: TGCAGCGTTGAATCGTTGTCGGGGGGACTTCTCTTT
clone size: NA; J gene: TRBJ1-5; D gene: NA; V gene: TRBV21-1; CDR3 protein: CASIDRDNQPQHF; CDR3 DNA: TGTGCCAGCATAGACAGAGACAATCAGCCCCAGCATTTT
clone size: NA; J gene: TRBJ2-1; D gene: NA; V gene: TRBV19; CDR3 protein: CASSPSDTHNEQFF; CDR3 DNA: TGTGCCAGTAGTCCTAGCGACACCCACAATGAGCAGTTCTTC
clone size: NA; J gene: TRBJ1-2; D gene: NA; V gene: TRBV28; CDR3 protein: CASTQWLGANYGYTF; CDR3 DNA: TGTGCCAGCACCCAGTGGCTGGGAGCTAACTATGGCTACACCTTC
clone size: once; J gene: TRBJ2-7; D gene: TRBD1; V gene: TRBV6-5; CDR3 protein: CASSLINRGHEQYF; CDR3 DNA: TGTGCCAGCAGCCTAATCAACAGGGGGCACGAGCAGTACTTC
clone size: NA; J gene: TRBJ2-5; D gene: NA; V gene: TRBV14; CDR3 protein: CASSQVLQGTQYF; CDR3 DNA: TGTGCCAGCAGCCAAGTACTGCAGGGGACCCAGTACTTC
clone size: NA; J gene: TRBJ1-1; D gene: TRBD1; V gene: TRBV6-4; CDR3 protein: CASRDTDRDTEAFF; CDR3 DNA: TGTGCCAGCAGGGACACCGACAGGGACACTGAAGCTTTCTTT
clone size: NA; J gene: TRBJ2-2; D gene: NA; V gene: TRBV4-3; CDR3 protein: CASSQESFGIGELFF; CDR3 DNA: TGCGCCAGCAGCCAAGAGAGTTTCGGGATCGGGGAGCTGTTTTTT
clone size: NA; J gene: TRBJ2-4; D gene: NA; V gene: TRBV7-8; CDR3 protein: CASSPQRLVLAKNIQYF; CDR3 DNA: TGTGCCAGCAGCCCCCAGAGACTGGTTCTAGCCAAAAACATTCAGTACTTC
clone size: once; J gene: TRBJ1-1; D gene: NA; V gene: TRBV12-3/TRBV12-4; CDR3 protein: CASSLFRGTEAFF; CDR3 DNA: TGTGCCAGCAGTTTATTCAGGGGAACTGAAGCTTTCTTT
clone size: NA; J gene: TRBJ1-3; D gene: NA; V gene: TRBV6-2/TRBV6-3; CDR3 protein: CASSYSGSGNTIYF; CDR3 DNA: TGTGCCAGCAGTTATTCCGGTTCTGGAAACACCATATATTTT